This T cell receptor beta chain emerged from a study of T cells in localized non-small cell lung cancer. In the case of this clone: What it binds is not known.

Clones were sequenced by immunoSEQ multiplex PCR, and TCRdb holds only the in-frame ones, with some missing. The table includes some 52,000 clones, roughly 75% detected once. Germline-derived CDR1 and CDR2 are SEHNR and FQNEAQ (reference sequence). This CDR3 contains 12 residues. Trimming shortened V by 0 bases and J by 4 bases, and 3 bases separated the two germline ends. Study-level points and caveats: A median of around 60 clones ranked among the top 100 in tumor appeared in adjacent lung. Sequencing was limited to one tumor region, leaving the possibility of heterogeneity open. Uninvolved adjacent lung had higher T cell clonality than tumor and all other tissues. Higher blood T cell density tracked longer overall survival.

Sequenced material: PBMCs, taken before any cancer treatment. This receptor was obtained from a woman between 40 and 69 years old with stage II lung adenocarcinoma. The V call is TRBV7-9, the J call TRBJ2-5; D gene uncertain. The chain's CDR3 is CASSLAGETQYF. In DNA form, the CDR3 reads TGTGCCAGCAGCTTAGCGGGAGAGACCCAGTACTTC.